The table lists the clone carrying this T cell receptor (beta chain) with many counts. The sample comes from a study of blood T cell repertoires in COVID-19. Libraries were prepared by immunoSEQ multiplex PCR; TCRdb keeps only in-frame clonotypes and omits some of them. The table has approximately 360,000 clones, around 90% seen once. Trimming stripped 0 bases from V and 0 bases from J, with 10 bases between. The CDR3 totals 17 residues. The V gene's germline CDR1 is SGHNT and CDR2 YYREEE (reference sequence). This chain connects TRBV5-4 to TRBJ2-6; no reliable D call. The source is a man aged 35 to 55 with acute or convalescent COVID-19. Source material: peripheral blood. The CDR3, as DNA: TGTGCCAGCAGCTTGGCTGGCCCTCTCTCTGGGGCCAACGTCCTGACTTTC. The encoded protein is CASSLAGPLSGANVLTF.